This is a list of T cell receptor beta chains from one sample in a study of T cell responses to AZD1222 COVID-19 vaccine. Sequencing used immunoSEQ multiplex PCR; TCRdb keeps in-frame clones, though not all of them. The sample records 160,000 or so clones, roughly 88% being singletons. This material consisted of peripheral blood, taken 28 days after the second AZD1222 dose. The source of these receptors is an adult who received the AZD1222 COVID-19 vaccine. Each CDR3 is given with its conserved first and last residue.

J | V | CDR3
TRBJ2-7 | TRBV9 | CASSVGTGPHEQYF
TRBJ2-7 | TRBV5-1 | CASSIVRGYEQYF
TRBJ2-5 | TRBV9 | CASSVAITGWETQYF
TRBJ2-7 | TRBV4-1 | CASSQGTAISEQYF
TRBJ2-3 | TRBV19 | CASSVTGESTDTQYF
TRBJ2-5 | TRBV18 | CASSPFPLAGGELQETQYF
TRBJ2-4 | TRBV7-8 | CASTPGTGAVKNIQYF
TRBJ1-6 | TRBV12-3/TRBV12-4 | CASSLNRDSPLHF
TRBJ1-2 | TRBV9 | CASSVSRYNYGYTF
TRBJ2-2 | TRBV7-9 | CASSLAGFTGELFF
TRBJ2-2 | TRBV4-2 | CASSRQSDTGELFF
TRBJ2-1 | TRBV9 | CASSVRLAGGVDEQFF
TRBJ1-5 | TRBV3-1/TRBV3-2 | CASSQDQAGGADQPQHF
TRBJ2-7 | TRBV3-1/TRBV3-2 | CASSQLNYEQYF
TRBJ1-1 | TRBV6-5 | CASSYIQGVGTEAFF
TRBJ1-5 | TRBV19 | CASNDPEDSPDQPQHF
TRBJ2-7 | TRBV20-1 | CSAREAYEQYF
TRBJ2-7 | TRBV9 | CASSVEALGEYEQYF
TRBJ1-4 | TRBV19 | CASSIDLGTGKLFF
TRBJ2-7 | TRBV6-1 | CASSAQDGGGSYEQYF
TRBJ2-6 | TRBV19 | CASSPFNSRANVLTF
TRBJ1-5 | TRBV7-2 | CASPPPRKGISNQPQHF
TRBJ2-5 | TRBV9 | CASSVGSPLRGGQETQYF